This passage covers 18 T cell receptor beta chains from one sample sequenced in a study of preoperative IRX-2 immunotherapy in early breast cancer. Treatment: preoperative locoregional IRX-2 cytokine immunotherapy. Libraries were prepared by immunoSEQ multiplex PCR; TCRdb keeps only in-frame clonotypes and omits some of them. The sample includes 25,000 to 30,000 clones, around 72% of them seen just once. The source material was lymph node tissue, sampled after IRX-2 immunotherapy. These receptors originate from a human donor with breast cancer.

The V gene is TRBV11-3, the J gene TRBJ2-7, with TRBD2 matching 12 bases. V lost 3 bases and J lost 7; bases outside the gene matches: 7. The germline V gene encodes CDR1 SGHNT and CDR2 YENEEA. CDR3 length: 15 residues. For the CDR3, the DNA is TGTGCCAGCAGCTTCACTAGCGGGGGGCTTCGGGAGCAGTACTTC. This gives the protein CASSFTSGGLREQYF.

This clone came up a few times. CDR3: CASSPQGTNYGYTF. CDR3 in DNA: TGTGCCAGCAGCCCCCAGGGGACTAACTATGGCTACACCTTC. The rearrangement links TRBV11-3 to TRBJ1-2; tentative D call: TRBD1 (6 bases). CDR1 and CDR2 from the germline V gene are SGHNT and YENEEA. The length of the CDR3 is 14 residues. Deletions cut 5 bases from V and 0 bases from J, with 10 bases between. Together with reference TRBV11-3 and TRBJ1-2, the CDR3 gives the full variable domain: EAGVVQSPRYKIIEKKQPVAFWCNPISGHNTLYWYLQNLGQGPELLIRYENEEAVDDSQLPKDRFSAERLKGVDSTLKIQPAELGDSAVYLCASSPQGTNYGYTFGSGTRLTVV.

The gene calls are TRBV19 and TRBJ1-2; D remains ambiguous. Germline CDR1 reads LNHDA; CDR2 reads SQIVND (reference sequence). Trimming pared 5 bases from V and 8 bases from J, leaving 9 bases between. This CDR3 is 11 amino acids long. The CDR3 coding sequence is TGTGCCAGTAGTCTTGGGATCGGCTACACCTTC. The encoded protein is CASSLGIGYTF.

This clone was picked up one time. CDR3 nucleotides: TGCGCCAGCAGCCAAAACAAGGGTGGCAGGAACACTGAAGCTTTCTTT. It is translated as CASSQNKGGRNTEAFF. The genes are TRBV1 and TRBJ1-1. TRBV1 corresponds to a pseudogene. This CDR3 is built from 16 residues.

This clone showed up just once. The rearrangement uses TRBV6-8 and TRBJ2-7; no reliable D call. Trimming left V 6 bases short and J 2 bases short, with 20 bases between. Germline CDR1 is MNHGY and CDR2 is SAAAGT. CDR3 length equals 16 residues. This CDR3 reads CASSRGLAAITYEQYF. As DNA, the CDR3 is TGTGCCAGCAGCCGCGGCTTGGCAGCTATTACCTACGAGCAGTACTTC.

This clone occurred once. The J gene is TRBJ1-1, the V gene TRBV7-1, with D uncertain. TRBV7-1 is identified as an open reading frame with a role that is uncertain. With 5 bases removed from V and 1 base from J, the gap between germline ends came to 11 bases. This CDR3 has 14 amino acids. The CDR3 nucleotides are TGTGCCAGCAGCCCCAGAGCCGCGAACACTGAAGCTTTCTTT. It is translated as CASSPRAANTEAFF.

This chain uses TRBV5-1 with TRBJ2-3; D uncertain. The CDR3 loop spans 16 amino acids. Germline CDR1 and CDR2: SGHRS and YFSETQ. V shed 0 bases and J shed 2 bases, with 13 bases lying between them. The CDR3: CASSLAVDKNTDTQYF. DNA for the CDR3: TGCGCCAGCAGCTTGGCCGTAGACAAGAACACAGATACGCAGTATTTT.

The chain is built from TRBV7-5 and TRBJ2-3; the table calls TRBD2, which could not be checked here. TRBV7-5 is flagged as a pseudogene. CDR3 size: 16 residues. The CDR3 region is CASSDGLAGVKDTQYF. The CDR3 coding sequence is TGTGCCAGCAGCGATGGACTAGCGGGGGTGAAAGATACGCAGTATTTT.

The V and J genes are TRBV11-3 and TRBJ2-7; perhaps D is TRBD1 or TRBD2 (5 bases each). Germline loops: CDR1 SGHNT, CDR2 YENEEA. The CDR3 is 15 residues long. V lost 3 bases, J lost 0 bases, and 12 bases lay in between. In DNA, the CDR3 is TGTGCCAGCAGCTTGAGGGCAGGGAACTCCTACGAGCAGTACTTC. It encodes CASSLRAGNSYEQYF.

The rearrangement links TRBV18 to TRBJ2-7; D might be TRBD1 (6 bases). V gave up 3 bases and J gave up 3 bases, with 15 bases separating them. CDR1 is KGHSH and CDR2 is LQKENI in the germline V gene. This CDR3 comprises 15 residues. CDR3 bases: TGTGCCAGCTCACCGACAACAGGGCCTAACTACGAGCAGTACTTC. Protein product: CASSPTTGPNYEQYF.

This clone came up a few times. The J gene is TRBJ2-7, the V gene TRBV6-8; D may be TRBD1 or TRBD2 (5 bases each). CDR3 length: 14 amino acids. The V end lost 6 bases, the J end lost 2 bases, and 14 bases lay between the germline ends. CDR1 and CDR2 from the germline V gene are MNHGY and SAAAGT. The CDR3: CASRPPGRTYEQYF. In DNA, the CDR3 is TGTGCCAGCAGGCCCCCGGGACGGACCTACGAGCAGTACTTC.

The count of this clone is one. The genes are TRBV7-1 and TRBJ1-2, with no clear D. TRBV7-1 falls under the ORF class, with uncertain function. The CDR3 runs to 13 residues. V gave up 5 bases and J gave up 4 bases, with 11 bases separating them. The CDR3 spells CASSLDGSYGYTF. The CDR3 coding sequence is TGTGCCAGCAGCCTGGACGGGAGCTATGGCTACACCTTC.

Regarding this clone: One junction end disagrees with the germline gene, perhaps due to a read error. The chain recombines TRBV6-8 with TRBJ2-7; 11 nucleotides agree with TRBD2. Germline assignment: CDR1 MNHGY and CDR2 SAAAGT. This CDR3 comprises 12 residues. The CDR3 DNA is TGTGCCAGCAGAGTACTAGCGGGAGAGGGAAACTTC. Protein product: CASRVLAGEGNF.

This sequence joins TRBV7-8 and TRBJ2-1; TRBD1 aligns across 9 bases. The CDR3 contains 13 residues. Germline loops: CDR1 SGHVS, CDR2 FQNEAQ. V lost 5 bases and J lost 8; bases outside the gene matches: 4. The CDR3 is CASSPRTGDEQFF. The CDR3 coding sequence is TGTGCCAGCAGCCCCCGGACAGGGGATGAGCAGTTCTTC.

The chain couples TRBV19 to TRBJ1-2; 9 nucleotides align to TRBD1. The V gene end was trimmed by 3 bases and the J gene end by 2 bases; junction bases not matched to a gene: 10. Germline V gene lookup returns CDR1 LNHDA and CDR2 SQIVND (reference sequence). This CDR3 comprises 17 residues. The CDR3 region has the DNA TGTGCCAGTAGTATTCCCGGGACAGGGACTGGGAACTATGGCTACACCTTC. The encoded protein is CASSIPGTGTGNYGYTF.

The CDR3 DNA follows: TGTGCCAGCAGTTCCAGGGGGAGTGGGGCCAACGTCCTGACTTTC. Amino acids: CASSSRGSGANVLTF. This chain links TRBV6-8 with TRBJ2-6; TRBD1 agrees at 7 bases. CDR3 length: 15 amino acids. Looked up from germline, CDR1 is MNHGY and CDR2 is SAAAGT. The V and J ends lost 4 bases and 3 bases, in that order; junction bases with no gene match: 3.

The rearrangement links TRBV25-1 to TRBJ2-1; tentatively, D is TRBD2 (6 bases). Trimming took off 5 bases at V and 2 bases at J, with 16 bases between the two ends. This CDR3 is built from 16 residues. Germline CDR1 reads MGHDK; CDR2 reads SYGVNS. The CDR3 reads CASSPGGKRAYNEQFF. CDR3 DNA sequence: TGTGCCAGCAGTCCGGGCGGGAAAAGGGCCTACAATGAGCAGTTCTTC. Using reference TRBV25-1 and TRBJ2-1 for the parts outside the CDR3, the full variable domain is EADIYQTPRYLVIGTGKKITLECSQTMGHDKMYWYQQDPGMELHLIHYSYGVNSTEKGDLSSESTVSRIRTEHFPLTLESARPSHTSQYLCASSPGGKRAYNEQFFGPGTRLTVL.

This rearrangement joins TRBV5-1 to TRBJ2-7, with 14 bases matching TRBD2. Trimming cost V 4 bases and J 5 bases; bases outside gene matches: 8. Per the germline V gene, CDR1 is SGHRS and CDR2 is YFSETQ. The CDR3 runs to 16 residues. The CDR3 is CASSPEGLAGGNEQYF. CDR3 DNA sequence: TGCGCCAGCAGCCCCGAAGGACTAGCGGGAGGTAACGAGCAGTACTTC.